This T cell receptor (beta chain) was captured in a study of shared clonotypes between healthy human individuals. Every immunoSEQ plate was one replicate of a subset's evenly spread DNA. Method: immunoSEQ multiplex PCR; TCRdb's copy keeps in-frame clones and lacks some. The data hold around 1.9 million clones, with approximately 92% observed a single time. It was CD45RO-negative cells, positively selected for CCR7, that made up naive CD8 cells, with terminally differentiated effector memory CD45RA+ cells excluded. All the donors were Caucasian adults who lived in Nashville, Tennessee. The clonotype was recovered from a man aged 18 to 29 in good health. Some clones in this sample may be carry-over from other donors' samples. Sequencing used naive CD8+ T cells from PBMCs.

CDR3: CASSQPRRGSQPQHF. DNA for the CDR3: TGTGCCAGCAGTCAACCCCGCAGGGGAAGTCAGCCCCAGCATTTT. The gene calls are TRBV28 and TRBJ1-5, with TRBD1 as a possible D gene (6 bases). Germline V CDR1 and CDR2: MDHEN, SYDVKM. The V end was cut by 5 bases, the J end by 6 bases, with 17 bases between. This CDR3 is built from 15 residues.